The 32 T cell receptor beta chains given below trace back to one sample, sequenced in a study of identical twins. MiXCR, applied by TCRdb to the 5' RACE reads, yields one record per CDR3 protein. The repertoire holds 500,000 to 600,000 distinct CDR3 sequences, with under 25% as singletons. This same sample was also taken into another study, of T cells expressing NK-cell markers.

Sequenced material: CD4+ T cells sorted from blood. The origin of the receptors is a woman aged 18-29 years in good health.

The J gene is TRBJ2-1, the V gene TRBV20-1, with 7 bases that match TRBD2. Per the germline V gene, CDR1 is DFQATT and CDR2 is SNEGSKA (reference sequence). The CDR3 is 12 amino acids. V dropped 0 bases and J dropped 15; count of bases not matched to a gene: 8. This CDR3 is CSARDGRGGGFF. CDR3 DNA sequence: TGCAGTGCTAGAGATGGGAGGGGAGGCGGGTTCTTC.

This clonotype was detected a few times. DNA for the CDR3: TGTGCCAGCACCCACTTCTACAATGAGCAGTTCTTC. It specifies CASTHFYNEQFF. The V and J genes are TRBV12-3 or TRBV12-4 and TRBJ2-1; D not resolved. CDR3 length: 12 residues. V lost 7 bases and J lost 3, with 7 bases in between.

This clonotype was found many times. The chain couples TRBV5-1 to TRBJ2-7, with 8 positions matching TRBD1. The CDR3 covers 15 residues. Germline V gene sequence: CDR1 SGHRS, CDR2 YFSETQ. With 2 bases clipped from V and 0 bases from J, the junction kept 4 bases outside the gene matches. This CDR3 is CASSLGDRFSYEQYF. The DNA for the CDR3 is TGCGCCAGCAGCTTAGGGGACAGGTTCTCCTACGAGCAGTACTTC. Together with reference TRBV5-1 and TRBJ2-7, the CDR3 gives the full variable domain: KAGVTQTPRYLIKTRGQQVTLSCSPISGHRSVSWYQQTPGQGLQFLFEYFSETQRNKGNFPGRFSGRQFSNSRSEMNVSTLELGDSALYLCASSLGDRFSYEQYFGPGTRLTVT.

The sample holds a few counts of this clonotype. The V and J genes are TRBV20-1 and TRBJ2-7; TRBD2 might be the D (5 bases). Germline lookup yields CDR1 DFQATT and CDR2 SNEGSKA (reference sequence). The V end lost 6 bases, the J end lost 7 bases, and 28 bases lay between the germline ends. This CDR3 spans 16 amino acids. The CDR3 DNA follows: TGCAGTGCCCGCGGACCCGGATCGGCCGTTGCGGGTGAGCAGTACTTC. This encodes CSARGPGSAVAGEQYF.

This clonotype was recorded many times. The genes are TRBV5-1 and TRBJ2-3; TRBD1 aligns across 9 bases. With 3 bases clipped from V and 1 base from J, the junction kept 3 bases outside the gene matches. The V gene's germline CDR1 is SGHRS and CDR2 YFSETQ. This CDR3 has 15 amino acids. The CDR3 DNA sequence: TGCGCCAGCAGCTCGGGACAGGGTGGCACAGATACGCAGTATTTT. It is translated as CASSSGQGGTDTQYF.

This clonotype has more than one count but fewer than ten. The chain has TRBV6-5 and TRBJ2-3, with 8 bases aligning to TRBD1. J gave up 1 base and V 0 bases, and 3 bases lay outside the gene matches. Germline loops: CDR1 MNHEY, CDR2 SVGAGI. This CDR3 has 16 amino acids. The CDR3 is CASSYSKGQGTDTQYF. DNA for the CDR3: TGTGCCAGCAGTTACTCCAAGGGACAGGGCACAGATACGCAGTATTTT.

This clonotype was picked up a small number of times. This chain joins TRBV2 and TRBJ1-2; a weak D match, TRBD1 (5 bases). Germline V gene data show CDR1 as SNHLY and CDR2 as FYNNEI. The CDR3 has 13 amino acids. Trimming removed 4 bases from V and 1 base from J, with 7 bases in between. The CDR3 coding sequence is TGTGCCAGCAGTGTCGACAGTAACTATGGCTACACCTTC. Amino acid sequence: CASSVDSNYGYTF.

This clonotype appeared a few times. This chain links TRBV7-2 with TRBJ1-1; D is unclear. V lost 4 bases and J lost 1, with 13 bases in between. The CDR3 sequence is 15 residues long. The germline V gene encodes CDR1 SGHTA and CDR2 FQGNSA. CDR3 sequence (DNA): TGTGCCAGCAGCTACGCCTCTACATCGAACACTGAAGCTTTCTTT. It translates to CASSYASTSNTEAFF.

This clonotype was seen only a few times. The chain links TRBV20-1 to TRBJ2-1, with D possibly matching TRBD2 (6 bases). The length of the CDR3 is 15 residues. V was clipped by 5 bases and J by 1 base, with 15 bases between them. CDR1 and CDR2 from the germline V gene are DFQATT and SNEGSKA (reference sequence). The CDR3 nucleotides read TGCAGTGCTTCGATAGCGGAAAGATCCTACAATGAGCAGTTCTTC. Protein: CSASIAERSYNEQFF.

The rearrangement uses TRBV5-1 and TRBJ2-7; possibly TRBD2 for D (6 bases). The CDR3 has 15 residues. Between the trimmed V and J ends, which lost 0 bases and 4 bases, there was a span of 14 bases. Germline V gives CDR1 SGHRS, CDR2 YFSETQ. The CDR3 protein is CASSLGPGEGYEQYF. The CDR3 DNA reads TGCGCCAGCAGCTTGGGTCCGGGAGAAGGGTACGAGCAGTACTTC.

A few counts support this clonotype. The CDR3 loop is CSAGRLAGGLGEQFF. The CDR3 DNA follows: TGCAGTGCTGGACGTCTAGCGGGGGGGCTCGGGGAGCAGTTCTTC. The chain couples TRBV20-1 to TRBJ2-1, with 12 nucleotides matching TRBD2. CDR3 length: 15 amino acids. Germline-derived CDR1 and CDR2 are DFQATT and SNEGSKA (reference sequence). Trimming at V came to 5 bases and at J to 10 bases, leaving 12 bases not matched to a gene.

The rearrangement joins TRBV15 to TRBJ2-5; D remains unclear. The length of the CDR3 is 15 residues. V shed 2 bases and J shed 1 base, with 11 bases lying between them. The germline gives CDR1 LNHNV, CDR2 YYDKDF (reference sequence). The CDR3, as DNA: TGTGCCACCAGCAGATCCGGCCTTTCCCAAGAGACCCAGTACTTC. Its translation: CATSRSGLSQETQYF.

This clonotype has only a few counts. V and J are TRBV27 and TRBJ1-4; the D is unclear. Trimming removed 4 bases from V and 0 bases from J, with 9 bases in between. Per the germline V gene, CDR1 is MNHEY and CDR2 is SMNVEV (reference sequence). This CDR3 has 15 amino acids. CDR3 sequence reads: CASSSQVSTNEKLFF. In nucleotides, the CDR3 is TGTGCCAGCAGTTCCCAGGTGTCAACTAATGAAAAACTGTTTTTT.

This chain uses TRBV7-9 with TRBJ2-3; weak D call: TRBD1 (7 bases). Between the trimmed V and J ends, which lost 5 bases and 3 bases, there was a span of 18 bases. The CDR3 is made up of 16 amino acids. CDR1 and CDR2 from the germline V gene are SEHNR and FQNEAQ (reference sequence). The CDR3 loop is CASSPLGGGVTDTQYF. The CDR3 nucleotides are TGTGCCAGCAGCCCCCTAGGGGGCGGGGTAACAGATACGCAGTATTTT.

This clonotype was counted between two and nine times. The V call is TRBV30, the J call TRBJ2-3; 8 nucleotides line up with TRBD2. The CDR3 loop spans 15 amino acids. The trim removed 2 bases at V and 3 bases at J, leaving 7 bases unmatched. Germline CDR1 and CDR2: GTSNPN and SVGIG (reference sequence). The CDR3 sequence: CAWSYSGGPTDTQYF. Written as DNA, the CDR3 is TGTGCCTGGAGTTACTCGGGAGGGCCGACAGATACGCAGTATTTT. Full variable domain (remainder filled in from reference TRBV30 and TRBJ2-3): SQTIHQWPATLVQPVGSPLSLECTVEGTSNPNLYWYRQAAGRGLQLLFYSVGIGQISSEVPQNLSASRPQDRQFILSSKKLLLSDSGFYLCAWSYSGGPTDTQYFGPGTRLTVL.

The chain employs TRBV11-2 and TRBJ2-1; D is perhaps TRBD2 (6 bases). The CDR3 runs to 13 residues. The V and J ends lost 5 bases and 8 bases respectively, with 13 bases between them. Germline CDR1 and CDR2: SGHAT and FQNNGV. DNA of the CDR3: TGTGCCAGCAGCCATCCACCTAGCGATGAGCAGTTCTTC. This encodes CASSHPPSDEQFF. Full variable domain (rest looked up from reference TRBV11-2 and TRBJ2-1): EAGVAQSPRYKIIEKRQSVAFWCNPISGHATLYWYQQILGQGPKLLIQFQNNGVVDDSQLPKDRFSAERLKGVDSTLKIQPAKLEDSAVYLCASSHPPSDEQFFGPGTRLTVL.

V and J are TRBV20-1 and TRBJ2-7; D unclear. Trimming shortened V by 1 base and J by 6 bases, and 7 bases separated the two germline ends. CDR1 is DFQATT, CDR2 SNEGSKA, per germline (reference sequence). This CDR3 comprises 11 residues. CDR3 coding DNA: TGCAGTGCTAGAGTACGTACCGAGCAGTACTTC. Its protein product is CSARVRTEQYF.

The table lists this clonotype with a few counts. The chain couples TRBV18 to TRBJ1-2, with 7 bases that match TRBD1. The V and J ends lost 3 bases and 8 bases, in that order; junction bases with no gene match: 9. CDR1 and CDR2 (germline): KGHSH, LQKENI. This CDR3 spans 14 amino acids. The CDR3 sequence: CASSPGQIESGYTF. DNA for the CDR3: TGTGCCAGCTCACCGGGACAGATCGAGTCGGGCTACACCTTC.

Ten or more counts support this clonotype. The chain has TRBV12-3 or TRBV12-4 and TRBJ2-3; 9 bases map to TRBD2. The length of the CDR3 is 13 residues. Trimming at V came to 8 bases and at J to 5 bases, leaving 5 bases not matched to a gene. Here the CDR3 reads CASRRSGGDTQYF. The DNA of the CDR3 is TGTGCCAGCCGGCGTAGCGGGGGAGATACGCAGTATTTT.

This chain links TRBV18 with TRBJ1-1, with 8 bases identical to TRBD1. CDR1 and CDR2 from the germline V gene are KGHSH and LQKENI. J gave up 0 bases and V 4 bases, and 7 bases lay outside the gene matches. The CDR3 loop spans 16 amino acids. This CDR3 reads CASSQNTGGMNTEAFF. DNA for the CDR3: TGTGCCAGCTCACAAAATACAGGGGGAATGAACACTGAAGCTTTCTTT.

This clonotype came up a few times. The chain uses TRBV9 and TRBJ2-3, with D possibly TRBD2 on 5 matching bases. Germline V gives CDR1 SGDLS, CDR2 YYNGEE. The CDR3 totals 13 residues. V lost 4 bases, J lost 9 bases, and 15 bases lay in between. For the CDR3, the DNA is TGTGCCAGCAGCCACCGGTACGGACTCACGCAGTATTTT. Translated: CASSHRYGLTQYF.

The gene calls are TRBV20-1 and TRBJ1-1; 7 positions agree with TRBD1. The V gene's germline CDR1 is DFQATT and CDR2 SNEGSKA (reference sequence). This CDR3 is built from 16 residues. V was clipped by 5 bases and J by 2 bases; unmatched bases: 14. CDR3: CSASQLGQLRNTEAFF. The CDR3 bases are TGCAGTGCTTCACAGCTGGGACAGCTCCGAAACACTGAAGCTTTCTTT.

This clonotype was counted a few times. The rearrangement uses TRBV9 and TRBJ1-4, with TRBD1 matching 7 bases. Germline CDR1 and CDR2: SGDLS and YYNGEE. J gave up 6 bases and V 0 bases, and 2 bases lay outside the gene matches. The CDR3 length is 14 residues. CDR3 loop: CASSVGGGDEKLFF. The CDR3 DNA reads TGTGCCAGCAGCGTAGGAGGGGGCGATGAAAAACTGTTTTTT.

The V and J genes are TRBV6-5 and TRBJ2-3, with 8 bases fitting TRBD2. The ends lost 4 bases at V and 0 bases at J; junction bases unmatched: 3. CDR1 and CDR2 from the germline V gene are MNHEY and SVGAGI. There are 15 residues in the CDR3. The CDR3 region is CASSSRGASTDTQYF. The CDR3 DNA follows: TGTGCCAGCAGTTCGCGGGGGGCTAGCACAGATACGCAGTATTTT.

This clonotype was seen more than once but under ten times. The chain has TRBV6-1 and TRBJ1-1; D gene ambiguous. Trimming stripped 5 bases from V and 1 base from J, with 11 bases between. Germline-derived CDR1 and CDR2 are MNHNS and SASEGT. This CDR3 comprises 14 residues. CDR3 nucleotide sequence: TGTGCCAGCAGTATGTCGGTGGGGAACACTGAAGCTTTCTTT. Residues: CASSMSVGNTEAFF.

In its sample, this clonotype was seen a few times. This chain uses TRBV7-2 with TRBJ1-3, with unresolved D. The germline V and J ends were trimmed by 1 base and 6 bases, with 10 bases remaining between them. Germline V CDR1 and CDR2: SGHTA, FQGNSA. This CDR3 is 14 amino acids long. The CDR3 nucleotides read TGTGCCAGCAGCTTAGGGGCAGGATTAAACACCATATATTTT. This codes for CASSLGAGLNTIYF.

V is TRBV6-1 and J is TRBJ2-5, with D perhaps TRBD1 (5 bases). The germline gives CDR1 MNHNS, CDR2 SASEGT. The length of the CDR3 is 14 residues. V shed 8 bases and J shed 5 bases, with 18 bases lying between them. The CDR3 reads CASAPGIMAETQYF. The CDR3 nucleotides read TGTGCCAGCGCGCCAGGGATAATGGCGGAGACCCAGTACTTC.

This sequence joins TRBV20-1 and TRBJ2-1; no clear D gene. The CDR3 is 13 residues long. The V gene lost 6 bases and the J gene lost 6 bases, with 15 bases spanning the gap. CDR1 is DFQATT and CDR2 is SNEGSKA in the germline V gene (reference sequence). CDR3 amino acids: CSASLGPRNEQFF. The CDR3, as DNA: TGCAGTGCCTCTCTAGGGCCCCGCAATGAGCAGTTCTTC.

This clonotype was found a few times. The gene calls are TRBV6-1 and TRBJ2-1; perhaps D is TRBD1 or TRBD2 (5 bases each). The CDR3 covers 15 residues. V was cut by 6 bases and J by 9 bases, with 21 bases left in between. CDR1 and CDR2 from the germline V gene are MNHNS and SASEGT. DNA of the CDR3: TGTGCCAGCAGGGGACCGTCGCGACCGAGCGGTGAGCAGTTCTTC. It yields the protein CASRGPSRPSGEQFF.

The V and J genes are TRBV3-1 and TRBJ2-3; D gene unclear. Trimming stripped 5 bases from V and 5 bases from J, with 8 bases between. There are 12 residues in the CDR3. Germline CDR1 LGHDT, CDR2 YNNKEL (reference sequence). The CDR3 DNA sequence: TGTGCCAGCAGCTTTACGATAGATACGCAGTATTTT. It is translated as CASSFTIDTQYF.

The rearrangement links TRBV7-2 to TRBJ2-1; 7 nucleotides match TRBD1. V lost 5 bases and J lost 5; bases outside the gene matches: 9. This CDR3 contains 15 residues. CDR1 is SGHTA, CDR2 FQGNSA, per germline. CDR3 residues: CASSPTGTANNEQFF. As DNA, the CDR3 is TGTGCCAGCAGCCCCACCGGGACAGCCAACAATGAGCAGTTCTTC.

This clonotype was counted many times. J is TRBJ2-5 and V is TRBV25-1, with D unresolved. The CDR3 is 13 amino acids. In germline, CDR1 is MGHDK, CDR2 SYGVNS. V was shortened by 5 bases and J by 5 bases, with 12 bases between the two germline ends. DNA for the CDR3: TGTGCCAGCAGTTATCTCATTGGGGAGACCCAGTACTTC. Its protein product is CASSYLIGETQYF. Combining the CDR3 with reference TRBV25-1 and TRBJ2-5 gives the whole variable domain EADIYQTPRYLVIGTGKKITLECSQTMGHDKMYWYQQDPGMELHLIHYSYGVNSTEKGDLSSESTVSRIRTEHFPLTLESARPSHTSQYLCASSYLIGETQYFGPGTRLLVL.